The rows below give T cell receptor beta chains drawn from one sample of a study of cytomegalovirus exposure and HLA in healthy donors. Assay used: immunoSEQ multiplex PCR; TCRdb lists only in-frame clones, some missing. The sample table sets out roughly 120,000 clones. The specimen sequenced was PBMCs. The receptor set was obtained from a man aged 35 to 55 in good health and CMV-seronegative. Both conserved end residues are part of each CDR3. D genes are given only for firm matches.

>TRBJ2-7|TRBD2|TRBV6-5
CASSKRESSYEQYF
TGTGCCAGCAGCAAGCGGGAGTCTAGCTACGAGCAGTACTTC
>TRBJ2-7|NA|TRBV7-8
CASSLRVLHEQYF
TGTGCCAGCAGCCTGAGGGTTCTCCACGAGCAGTACTTC
>TRBJ2-7|TRBD2|TRBV4-3
CASSQEAGTSSYEQYF
TGCGCCAGCAGCCAAGAAGCTGGGACTAGCTCCTACGAGCAGTACTTC
>TRBJ2-1|NA|TRBV7-9
CASSHLREVGIPFF
TGTGCCAGCAGCCACCTGCGAGAAGTCGGGATTCCGTTCTTC
>TRBJ2-3|TRBD1|TRBV7-3
CASSRDRGLGTDTQYF
TGTGCCAGCAGCCGTGACAGGGGGTTGGGCACAGATACGCAGTATTTT
>TRBJ2-1|NA|TRBV11-3
CASSLGLAFYNEQFF
TGTGCCAGCAGCTTAGGGCTAGCGTTCTACAATGAGCAGTTCTTC
>TRBJ2-7|TRBD2|TRBV4-1
CASSQDRGGLNSRGGTYEQYF
TGCGCCAGCAGCCAAGATCGGGGTGGCTTGAACTCCCGGGGGGGGACCTACGAGCAGTACTTC
>TRBJ2-7|NA|TRBV5-4
CASSFTHGDEQYF
TGTGCCAGCAGCTTTACGCACGGGGACGAGCAGTACTTC
>TRBJ2-2|NA|TRBV5-4
CASSLVAAGGELFF
TGTGCCAGCAGCTTGGTGGCGGCCGGCGGGGAGCTGTTTTTT
>TRBJ1-3|NA|TRBV28
CASSRISQALPVSGNTIYF
TGTGCCAGCAGCCGAATCTCACAGGCTCTGCCGGTCTCTGGAAACACCATATATTTT
>TRBJ1-2|TRBD1|TRBV7-9
CASSPRTGVYGYTF
TGTGCCAGCAGCCCAAGGACAGGGGTCTATGGCTACACCTTC
>TRBJ1-3|NA|TRBV29-1
CSVETSQMRSGNTIYF
TGCAGCGTTGAAACGTCACAGATGAGATCTGGAAACACCATATATTTT
>TRBJ1-1|NA|TRBV30
CAWSEGAGMNTEAFF
TGTGCCTGGAGTGAAGGGGCAGGAATGAACACTGAAGCTTTCTTT
>TRBJ2-5|TRBD2|TRBV10-3
CAISGTSGSSGETQYF
TGTGCCATCAGTGGGACTAGCGGGAGTAGCGGAGAGACCCAGTACTTC
>TRBJ1-2|NA|TRBV30
CAWSGVTDAYGYTF
TGTGCCTGGAGTGGAGTGACAGATGCCTATGGCTACACCTTC
>TRBJ1-1|NA|TRBV30
CACQKPGNTEAFF
TGTGCCTGCCAAAAACCAGGCAACACTGAAGCTTTCTTT
>TRBJ2-5|NA|TRBV7-9
CASSLGFGGELETQYF
TGTGCCAGCAGCTTAGGATTCGGGGGAGAATTGGAGACCCAGTACTTC
>TRBJ1-6|NA|TRBV6-1
CASSEMGGGRGSSPLHF
TGTGCCAGCAGTGAAATGGGCGGGGGCAGGGGCAGTTCACCCCTCCACTTT
>TRBJ2-1|NA|TRBV7-8
CASSLGSAGMGNEQFF
TGTGCCAGCAGCTTAGGGAGTGCGGGAATGGGGAATGAGCAGTTCTTC
>TRBJ2-7|NA|TRBV27
CASSDPLGSNEQYF
TGTGCCAGCAGCGACCCCCTGGGGAGTAACGAGCAGTACTTC
>TRBJ2-1|TRBD2|TRBV4-1
CASSPLGSGDLNEQFF
TGCGCCAGCAGCCCCCTCGGTAGCGGGGACCTCAATGAGCAGTTCTTC
>TRBJ2-2|TRBD2|TRBV30
CAWGMTSGRVTGELFF
TGTGCCTGGGGGATGACTAGCGGGAGGGTCACCGGGGAGCTGTTTTTT
>TRBJ2-7|TRBD1|TRBV5-1
CASSARQGPGSYEQYF
TGCGCCAGCAGCGCCAGACAGGGGCCAGGCTCCTACGAGCAGTACTTC
>TRBJ2-2|NA|TRBV6-6
CASSTRLANTGELFF
TGTGCCAGCAGTACCAGGCTAGCTAACACCGGGGAGCTGTTTTTT
>TRBJ2-1|TRBD2|TRBV2
CASRGTSGRAYNEQFF
TGTGCCAGCAGGGGGACTAGCGGGAGGGCTTACAATGAGCAGTTCTTC
>TRBJ2-1|NA|TRBV7-2
CASSLSPVLASEQFF
TGTGCCAGCAGCTTATCCCCCGTGCTAGCAAGTGAGCAGTTCTTC
>TRBJ2-7|NA|TRBV9
CASSAQGKAYEQYF
TGTGCCAGCAGCGCCCAGGGTAAGGCCTACGAGCAGTACTTC
>TRBJ2-7|NA|TRBV4-3
CASSQDPAGPYEQYF
TGCGCCAGCAGCCAAGATCCAGCAGGCCCCTACGAGCAGTACTTC
>TRBJ2-7|NA|TRBV5-8
CASSPVGGEGAYEQYF
TGTGCCAGCAGCCCTGTGGGGGGTGAGGGTGCTTACGAGCAGTACTTC
>TRBJ1-1|TRBD1|TRBV7-9
CASSLNPLQGSEAFF
TGTGCCAGCAGCCTCAACCCTCTACAGGGGAGTGAAGCTTTCTTT
>TRBJ2-2|NA|TRBV5-1
CASSLRGNTGELFF
TGCGCCAGCAGCTTGCGCGGGAACACCGGGGAGCTGTTTTTT
>TRBJ2-2|TRBD1|TRBV5-1
CASRRDRETGELFF
TGCGCCAGCAGGCGGGACAGGGAGACCGGGGAGCTGTTTTTT
>TRBJ2-7|NA|TRBV6-5
CASSYSEMTGSYEQYF
TGTGCCAGCAGTTACTCGGAGATGACAGGTTCTTACGAGCAGTACTTC
>TRBJ2-1|NA|TRBV25-1
CASSQPGLYYNEQFF
TGTGCCAGCAGCCAACCGGGACTGTATTACAATGAGCAGTTCTTC
>TRBJ1-2|NA|TRBV10-3
CAISVTGGGYTF
TGTGCCATCAGTGTTACAGGAGGGGGCTACACCTTC
>TRBJ1-6|TRBD1|TRBV5-4
CASSPRQGRDSPLHF
TGTGCCAGCAGCCCCCGACAGGGGCGAGATTCACCCCTCCACTTT
>TRBJ2-7|TRBD1|TRBV6-6
CASGWTGSSYEQYF
TGTGCCAGCGGATGGACAGGCAGCTCCTACGAGCAGTACTTC
>TRBJ1-3|NA|TRBV19
CAGQGTFDSSGNTIYF
TGTGCCGGGCAGGGGACCTTCGACAGCTCTGGAAACACCATATATTTT
>TRBJ2-1|TRBD1|TRBV7-9
CASSWTGGGYGEQFF
TGTGCCAGCAGCTGGACAGGAGGCGGCTATGGTGAGCAGTTCTTC
>TRBJ2-3|TRBD2|TRBV9
CASSVATGAGATDTQYF
TGTGCCAGCAGCGTAGCTACCGGAGCGGGAGCCACAGATACGCAGTATTTT
>TRBJ2-5|TRBD1|TRBV14
CASSQWDRGRETQYF
TGTGCCAGCAGCCAATGGGACAGGGGTCGGGAGACCCAGTACTTC
>TRBJ1-1|TRBD1|TRBV6-5
CASSDRGRNTEAFF
TGTGCCAGCAGTGACAGGGGGCGCAACACTGAAGCTTTCTTT
>TRBJ1-1|NA|TRBV30
CAWIPGRAFF
TGTGCCTGGATTCCAGGCAGAGCTTTCTTT
>TRBJ2-7|TRBD2|TRBV6-6
CASSATRASGAYEQYF
TGTGCCAGCAGCGCCACGAGGGCTAGCGGTGCCTACGAGCAGTACTTC
>TRBJ2-6|TRBD1|TRBV5-6
CASRRQGSGANVLTF
TGTGCCAGCAGACGACAGGGGTCTGGGGCCAACGTCCTGACTTTC
>TRBJ2-3|NA|TRBV11-2
CASSLERGAYTDTQYF
TGTGCCAGCAGCTTAGAACGGGGGGCCTACACAGATACGCAGTATTTT